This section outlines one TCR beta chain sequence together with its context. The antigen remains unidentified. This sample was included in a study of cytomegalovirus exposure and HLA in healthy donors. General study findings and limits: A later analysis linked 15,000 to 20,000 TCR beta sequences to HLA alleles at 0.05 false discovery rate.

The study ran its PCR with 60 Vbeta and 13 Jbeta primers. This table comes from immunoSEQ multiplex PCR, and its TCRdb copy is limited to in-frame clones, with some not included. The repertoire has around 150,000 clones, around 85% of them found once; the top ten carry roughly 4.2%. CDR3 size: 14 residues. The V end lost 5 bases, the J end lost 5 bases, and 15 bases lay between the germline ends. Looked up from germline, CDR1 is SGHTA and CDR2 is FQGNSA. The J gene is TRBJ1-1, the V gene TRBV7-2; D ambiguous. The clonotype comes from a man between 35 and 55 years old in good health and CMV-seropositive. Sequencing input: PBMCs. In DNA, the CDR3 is TGTGCCAGCAGCCCTAGGTCCGGGAGGACTGAAGCTTTCTTT. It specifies CASSPRSGRTEAFF. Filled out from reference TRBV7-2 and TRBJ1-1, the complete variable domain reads GAGVSQSPSNKVTEKGKDVELRCDPISGHTALYWYRQSLGQGLEFLIYFQGNSAPDKSGLPSDRFSAERTGGSVSTLTIQRTQQEDSAVYLCASSPRSGRTEAFFGQGTRLTVV.